One sample yielded the 30 T cell receptor beta chains listed below, sequenced in a study of beta chain features in type 1 diabetes. Whole-study findings and limits: Type 1 diabetes patients had TCRB CDR3s that were shorter (moderately but significantly so) in all four CD4+ subsets.

Their cognate antigens are unknown. The isolated RNA, all of it, was reverse transcribed, so expressed TCRB transcripts were what got sequenced. Sequencing was performed with immunoSEQ multiplex PCR; in TCRdb, only in-frame clones are kept and a portion is missing. The data contain around 250,000 clones, approximately 25% of them singletons. Material: naive CD4+ T cells from blood. These receptors were collected from a woman in her 30s with type 1 diabetes.

The chain couples TRBV5-1 to TRBJ2-6; D perhaps matches TRBD1 (6 bases). V lost 3 bases and J lost 3, with 16 bases in between. Per the germline V gene, CDR1 is SGHRS and CDR2 is YFSETQ. CDR3 size: 17 residues. This CDR3 reads CASSWLTGGSGANVLTF. In nucleotides, the CDR3 is TGCGCCAGCAGCTGGTTGACAGGTGGCAGTGGGGCCAACGTCCTGACTTTC.

There are a few counts of this clone. Other DNA variants within this sample encode the same CDR3. V usage is TRBV9 and J usage is TRBJ2-3, with a tentative D call TRBD2 (6 bases). The germline V gene encodes CDR1 SGDLS and CDR2 YYNGEE. The CDR3 runs 13 residues. V lost 2 bases and J 4 bases, leaving 8 bases between the germline ends. As DNA, the CDR3 is TGTGCCAGCAGCGTTACGGGAGCAGATACGCAGTATTTT. Its protein product is CASSVTGADTQYF.

This rearrangement joins TRBV4-1 to TRBJ2-1; a weak D match, TRBD1 (6 bases). Germline lookup yields CDR1 MGHRA and CDR2 YSYEKL. Trimming left V 6 bases short and J 2 bases short, with 17 bases between. This CDR3 spans 16 amino acids. DNA of the CDR3: TGCGCCAGCAGTCCAAACCACAGGGAAACCTACAATGAGCAGTTCTTC. Its translation: CASSPNHRETYNEQFF.

The rearrangement links TRBV4-2 to TRBJ2-2, with D perhaps TRBD2 (5 bases). Trimming pared 4 bases from V and 4 bases from J, leaving 13 bases between. The CDR3 is 15 residues long. Germline V gene data show CDR1 as LGHNA and CDR2 as YNFKEQ. The CDR3 region has the DNA TGTGCCAGCAGCCTAAAGGACTTAAGCACCGGGGAGCTGTTTTTT. Translation: CASSLKDLSTGELFF.

This clone occurred a few times. The chain uses TRBV30 and TRBJ2-4, with D possibly matching TRBD1 (6 bases). Germline V gene lookup returns CDR1 GTSNPN and CDR2 SVGIG (reference sequence). The CDR3 sequence is 15 residues long. The V gene lost 2 bases and the J gene lost 3 bases, with 14 bases spanning the gap. This CDR3 reads CAWSKGGQFKNIQYF. CDR3 coding DNA: TGTGCCTGGAGTAAGGGTGGACAGTTCAAAAACATTCAGTACTTC.

This clone was found a few times. The chain is built from TRBV9 and TRBJ2-1, with 7 nucleotides matching TRBD2. This CDR3 has 18 residues. V lost 4 bases to trimming and J lost 1 base; unmatched junction nucleotides: 14. Germline V CDR1 and CDR2: SGDLS, YYNGEE. CDR3 in amino acids: CASSRSRTAGESYNEQFF. The CDR3 bases are TGTGCCAGCAGCAGGAGTAGGACGGCGGGAGAGTCCTACAATGAGCAGTTCTTC.

The chain uses TRBV5-1 and TRBJ1-1; unclear D gene. The V and J ends lost 0 bases and 8 bases respectively, with 8 bases between them. The CDR3 is 12 amino acids. The germline CDR1 and CDR2 sequences are SGHRS and YFSETQ. DNA for the CDR3: TGCGCCAGCAGCTTGGATCCAGGAGAAGCTTTCTTT. Translating it yields CASSLDPGEAFF.

V and J are TRBV29-1 and TRBJ1-1; no clear D gene. Germline CDR1 and CDR2: SQVTM and ANQGSEA. The CDR3 is 12 amino acids. V lost 4 bases, J lost 11 bases, and 17 bases lay in between. The CDR3 protein is CSVVGGDLWAFF. Here the CDR3 DNA reads TGCAGCGTTGTTGGCGGGGATCTTTGGGCTTTCTTT.

V is TRBV5-1 and J is TRBJ2-7; weak D call: TRBD2 (5 bases). The CDR3 has 14 amino acids. V was pared by 0 bases and J by 0 bases, with 7 bases between. Germline V gene data show CDR1 as SGHRS and CDR2 as YFSETQ. The DNA for the CDR3 is TGCGCCAGCAGCTTGGGACTACACTCCTACGAGCAGTACTTC. Translation gives CASSLGLHSYEQYF. Full variable domain (outside the CDR3, taken from reference TRBV5-1 and TRBJ2-7): KAGVTQTPRYLIKTRGQQVTLSCSPISGHRSVSWYQQTPGQGLQFLFEYFSETQRNKGNFPGRFSGRQFSNSRSEMNVSTLELGDSALYLCASSLGLHSYEQYFGPGTRLTVT.

This clone was picked up a small number of times. This chain links TRBV28 with TRBJ1-5; D call uncertain. The V gene's germline CDR1 is MDHEN and CDR2 SYDVKM. V was clipped by 5 bases and J by 8 bases, with 10 bases between them. The CDR3 consists of 12 residues. The CDR3 sequence: CASSPLEKPQHF. CDR3 bases: TGTGCCAGCAGTCCCCTAGAGAAGCCCCAGCATTTT.

V is TRBV2 and J is TRBJ2-7; possible D gene TRBD2, 6 bases. V shed 3 bases and J shed 1 base, with 10 bases lying between them. CDR3 length equals 14 residues. Germline V gene data show CDR1 as SNHLY and CDR2 as FYNNEI. The CDR3 sequence is CASSEEGLSYEQYF. The CDR3 nucleotides are TGTGCCAGCAGTGAGGAGGGGTTATCCTACGAGCAGTACTTC.

This clone was observed a handful of times. This chain uses TRBV29-1 with TRBJ2-1; 12 nucleotides align to TRBD2. Germline V gene lookup returns CDR1 SQVTM and CDR2 ANQGSEA. V was clipped by 5 bases and J by 5 bases; unmatched bases: 7. This CDR3 is built from 15 residues. For the CDR3, the DNA is TGCAGCGTTCTTCCACTAGCGGGAGGTAACAATGAGCAGTTCTTC. Protein sequence: CSVLPLAGGNNEQFF.

V usage is TRBV29-1 and J usage is TRBJ2-1; 8 bases are shared with TRBD1. The trim removed 7 bases at V and 2 bases at J, leaving 4 bases unmatched. This CDR3 spans 13 amino acids. Germline assignment: CDR1 SQVTM and CDR2 ANQGSEA. The CDR3 region has the DNA TGCAGCGCCTGGACAGGGACCTACAATGAGCAGTTCTTC. Translation: CSAWTGTYNEQFF.

In this sample, this clone turned up a few times. V gene TRBV11-2 combines with J gene TRBJ2-1; 14 bases are a match to TRBD2. CDR1 and CDR2 (germline): SGHAT, FQNNGV. J was trimmed by 7 bases and V by 3 bases; bases with no gene match: 5. There are 16 residues in the CDR3. The CDR3 protein is CASSFPGLAGENEQFF. The CDR3 nucleotides are TGTGCCAGCAGCTTCCCGGGACTAGCGGGAGAGAATGAGCAGTTCTTC.

The chain recombines TRBV30 with TRBJ1-2, with D possibly being TRBD1 (6 bases). The length of the CDR3 is 14 residues. Between the trimmed V and J ends, which lost 2 bases and 4 bases, there was a span of 14 bases. Germline V gene lookup returns CDR1 GTSNPN and CDR2 SVGIG (reference sequence). Written as DNA, the CDR3 is TGTGCCTGGAGTAGGGGGATGGACGGCTATGGCTACACCTTC. This encodes CAWSRGMDGYGYTF.

V usage is TRBV6-6 and J usage is TRBJ2-7; possibly TRBD1 for D (5 bases). The CDR3 extends over 13 amino acids. Germline CDR1 reads MNHNY; CDR2 reads SVGAGI (reference sequence). Trimming removed 6 bases at V and 3 bases at J, with 12 bases between. CDR3 sequence reads: CASRKGQSYEQYF. CDR3 nucleotide sequence: TGTGCCAGCAGAAAAGGACAAAGCTACGAGCAGTACTTC.

This clone has just a few counts. The rearrangement links TRBV30 to TRBJ2-2; 7 bases are a match to TRBD2. Germline CDR1 is GTSNPN and CDR2 is SVGIG (reference sequence). The CDR3 length is 15 residues. Losses at the gene ends were 1 base for V and 11 bases for J; bases not matched to a gene: 13. The DNA for the CDR3 is TGTGCCTGGAGTGCGTTGGGACTAAGATCCCCCGAGCTGTTTTTT. Protein sequence: CAWSALGLRSPELFF.

The chain has TRBV7-9 and TRBJ2-7, with 10 bases lining up with TRBD2. The V gene's germline CDR1 is SEHNR and CDR2 FQNEAQ (reference sequence). The CDR3 consists of 16 residues. V shed 5 bases and J 2 bases; nucleotides not matched to a gene: 9. CDR3 DNA sequence: TGTGCCAGCAGCCCTATTCGGACTAGCGGCGCCTACGAGCAGTACTTC. Its translation is CASSPIRTSGAYEQYF. Full variable domain (missing parts from reference TRBV7-9 and TRBJ2-7): DTGVSQNPRHKITKRGQNVTFRCDPISEHNRLYWYRQTLGQGPEFLTYFQNEAQLEKSRLLSDRFSAERPKGSFSTLEIQRTEQGDSAMYLCASSPIRTSGAYEQYFGPGTRLTVT.

This clone appeared once. This sequence joins TRBV15 and TRBJ2-7, with TRBD2 identical over 12 bases. CDR3 length: 17 amino acids. Losses at the gene ends were 5 bases for V and 7 bases for J; bases not matched to a gene: 15. Per the germline V gene, CDR1 is LNHNV and CDR2 is YYDKDF (reference sequence). The DNA of the CDR3 is TGTGCCACCAGCCCCCAGTTGTCACTAGCGGGAGGTGGGGAGCAGTACTTC. Translated, it gives CATSPQLSLAGGGEQYF.

In this sample, this clone turned up once. The chain has TRBV7-3 and TRBJ2-7, with 8 bases identical to TRBD1. After removal of 5 bases from V and 3 bases from J, the junction contained 3 bases not matched to a gene. The germline V gene has CDR1 SGHTA and CDR2 FQGTGA. This CDR3 has 13 amino acids. CDR3: CASSTTGGYEQYF. The CDR3 bases are TGTGCCAGCAGCACCACAGGGGGCTACGAGCAGTACTTC.

V gene TRBV30 combines with J gene TRBJ2-7; a weak D match, TRBD2 (5 bases). This CDR3 is built from 12 residues. The germline V and J ends were trimmed by 0 bases and 9 bases, with 12 bases remaining between them. The germline gives CDR1 GTSNPN, CDR2 SVGIG (reference sequence). The CDR3 sequence is CAWSVPPSGQYF. The CDR3 DNA follows: TGTGCCTGGAGTGTACCCCCCAGCGGGCAGTACTTC.

In this sample, this clone turned up a few times. V is TRBV10-3 and J is TRBJ2-1; the match to TRBD2 covers 9 bases. This CDR3 is 15 amino acids long. Germline V gene data show CDR1 as ENHRY and CDR2 as SYGVKD. J was trimmed by 3 bases and V by 4 bases; bases with no gene match: 4. In DNA, the CDR3 is TGTGCCATCAGTGTTGAACTAGCGGGCTACAATGAGCAGTTCTTC. Its translation is CAISVELAGYNEQFF.

The sample holds a few counts of this clone. This rearrangement joins TRBV9 to TRBJ2-6; the D is unclear. The CDR3 is 15 residues long. V lost 4 bases to trimming and J lost 0 bases, with 8 bases between them. Germline V gene lookup returns CDR1 SGDLS and CDR2 YYNGEE. The CDR3 coding sequence is TGTGCCAGCAGCCCAGGCCACTCTGGGGCCAACGTCCTGACTTTC. Its protein is CASSPGHSGANVLTF.

The gene calls are TRBV6-1 and TRBJ2-3, with D possibly being TRBD1 (6 bases). The CDR3 runs to 14 residues. V lost 8 bases and J lost 0, with 12 bases in between. In germline, CDR1 is MNHNS, CDR2 SASEGT. In DNA form, the CDR3 reads TGTGCCAGCCGCCGAGGACAGAGCACAGATACGCAGTATTTT. Protein product: CASRRGQSTDTQYF.

V usage is TRBV30 and J usage is TRBJ1-5; D is unresolved. Germline values: CDR1 GTSNPN, CDR2 SVGIG (reference sequence). V lost 5 bases and J lost 1, with 9 bases in between. The length of the CDR3 is 13 residues. CDR3 amino acids: CAWGLDSNQPQHF. In DNA form, the CDR3 reads TGTGCCTGGGGACTGGACAGCAATCAGCCCCAGCATTTT.

This clone was counted between two and nine times. V usage is TRBV9 and J usage is TRBJ2-2; maybe TRBD2 (6 bases). This CDR3 spans 14 amino acids. Germline V CDR1 and CDR2: SGDLS, YYNGEE. The V end was cut by 6 bases, the J end by 0 bases, with 9 bases between. CDR3: CASTAGSNTGELFF. In nucleotides, the CDR3 is TGTGCCAGCACGGCGGGGTCGAACACCGGGGAGCTGTTTTTT. Looking up the rest from reference TRBV9 and TRBJ2-2 gives the full variable domain: DSGVTQTPKHLITATGQRVTLRCSPRSGDLSVYWYQQSLDQGLQFLIQYYNGEERAKGNILERFSAQQFPDLHSELNLSSLELGDSALYFCASTAGSNTGELFFGEGSRLTVL.

This clone was found a few times. One end of the junction fails to match germline, which may point to a read error. This chain links TRBV6-5 with TRBJ2-7, with 11 bases identical to TRBD2. The CDR3 length is 16 residues. Germline lookup yields CDR1 MNHEY and CDR2 SVGAGI. CDR3 region: CASSYSTSGASYKQYF. The CDR3 bases are TGTGCCAGCAGTTACTCGACTAGCGGGGCCTCCTACAAGCAGTACTTC.

The genes are TRBV4-1 and TRBJ1-5, with D possibly matching TRBD1 (5 bases). The CDR3 sequence is 16 residues long. In germline, CDR1 is MGHRA, CDR2 YSYEKL. V shed 1 base and J shed 7 bases, with 17 bases lying between them. As DNA, the CDR3 is TGCGCCAGCAGCCAAGGTTTTCAGGGCCTCGGGCAGCCCCAGCATTTT. Residues: CASSQGFQGLGQPQHF.

This clone was counted a few times. The rearrangement joins TRBV19 to TRBJ2-6; unclear D gene. CDR1 LNHDA and CDR2 SQIVND come from the germline V gene (reference sequence). The CDR3 is made up of 15 amino acids. V lost 11 bases and J lost 1, with 15 bases in between. This chain's CDR3 is CASLPGWSGANVLTF. The CDR3 bases are TGTGCCTCCCTGCCAGGTTGGTCTGGGGCCAACGTCCTGACTTTC. The whole variable domain, remainder taken from reference TRBV19 and TRBJ2-6, is DGGITQSPKYLFRKEGQNVTLSCEQNLNHDAMYWYRQDPGQGLRLIYYSQIVNDFQKGDIAEGYSVSREKKESFPLTVTSAQKNPTAFYLCASLPGWSGANVLTFGAGSRLTVL.

The CDR3 DNA reads as TGCAGCGTCAGGTCAACGGTACTCAATGAGCAGTTCTTC. Its translation: CSVRSTVLNEQFF. The chain carries TRBV29-1 and TRBJ2-1; the D is unclear. The V end was cut by 6 bases, the J end by 6 bases, with 15 bases between. The CDR3 covers 13 residues. Germline V gives CDR1 SQVTM, CDR2 ANQGSEA.